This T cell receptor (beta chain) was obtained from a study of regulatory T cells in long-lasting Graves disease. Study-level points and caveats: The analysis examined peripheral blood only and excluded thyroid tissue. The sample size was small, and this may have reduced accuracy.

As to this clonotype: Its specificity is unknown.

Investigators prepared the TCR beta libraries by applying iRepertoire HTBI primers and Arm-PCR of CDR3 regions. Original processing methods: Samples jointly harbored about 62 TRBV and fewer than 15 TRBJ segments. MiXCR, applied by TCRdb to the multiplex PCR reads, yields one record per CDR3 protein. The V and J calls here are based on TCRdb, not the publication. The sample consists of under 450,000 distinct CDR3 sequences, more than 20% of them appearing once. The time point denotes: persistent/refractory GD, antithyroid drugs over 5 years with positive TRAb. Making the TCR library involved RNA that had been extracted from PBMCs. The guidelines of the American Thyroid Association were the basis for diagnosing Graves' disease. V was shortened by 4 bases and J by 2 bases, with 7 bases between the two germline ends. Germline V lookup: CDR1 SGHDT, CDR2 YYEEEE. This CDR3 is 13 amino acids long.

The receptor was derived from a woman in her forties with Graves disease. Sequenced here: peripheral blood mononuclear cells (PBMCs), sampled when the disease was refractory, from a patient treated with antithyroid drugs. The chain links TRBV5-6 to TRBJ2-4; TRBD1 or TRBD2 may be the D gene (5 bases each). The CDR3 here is CASSEGTKNIQYF. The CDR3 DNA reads TGTGCCAGCAGCGAGGGGACCAAAAACATTCAGTACTTC.